Below are 26 T cell receptor beta chains sequenced from a single sample in a study of cytomegalovirus exposure and HLA in healthy donors. A multiplex PCR was run with 60 Vbeta primers and 13 Jbeta primers. Assay: immunoSEQ multiplex PCR; the TCRdb copy retains only in-frame clones and omits some. The sample shows about 110,000 clones, around 74% of them seen only once. Sequenced: PBMCs. These receptors came from a man aged 40-50 years in good health and CMV-seronegative.

The rearrangement joins TRBV28 to TRBJ1-6, with D hard to call. Germline V gene data show CDR1 as MDHEN and CDR2 as SYDVKM. The CDR3 is made up of 13 amino acids. V lost 9 bases, J lost 4 bases, and 10 bases lay in between. CDR3 sequence (DNA): TGTGCCAGTATCTACAGTTATAATTCACCCCTCCACTTT. Protein: CASIYSYNSPLHF.

The chain carries TRBV7-2 and TRBJ1-5, with D perhaps matching TRBD1 (6 bases). Germline V gene sequence: CDR1 SGHTA, CDR2 FQGNSA. V was clipped by 4 bases and J by 7 bases, with 11 bases between them. The CDR3 covers 13 residues. The CDR3, as DNA: TGTGCCAGCAGCTCCACAGGGAGCCAGCCCCAGCATTTT. Translating gives CASSSTGSQPQHF.

The chain couples TRBV30 to TRBJ1-1, with D maybe TRBD1 (6 bases). The V and J ends lost 7 bases and 6 bases respectively, with 18 bases between them. The CDR3 is made up of 13 amino acids. The germline CDR1 and CDR2 sequences are GTSNPN and SVGIG (reference sequence). CDR3: CAYLRGVRAEAFF. As DNA, the CDR3 is TGTGCCTACCTCAGGGGTGTGAGGGCTGAAGCTTTCTTT. Full variable domain (missing parts from reference TRBV30 and TRBJ1-1): SQTIHQWPATLVQPVGSPLSLECTVEGTSNPNLYWYRQAAGRGLQLLFYSVGIGQISSEVPQNLSASRPQDRQFILSSKKLLLSDSGFYLCAYLRGVRAEAFFGQGTRLTVV.

This chain connects TRBV7-9 to TRBJ2-2, with unresolved D. V was trimmed by 0 bases and J by 2 bases, leaving 7 bases between them. CDR1 is SEHNR and CDR2 is FQNEAQ in the germline V gene (reference sequence). The CDR3 consists of 15 residues. DNA of the CDR3: TGTGCCAGCAGCTTAGCCCGGTTTAACACCGGGGAGCTGTTTTTT. It specifies CASSLARFNTGELFF.

V gene TRBV5-1 combines with J gene TRBJ1-5, with 9 bases fitting TRBD1. The CDR3 is 13 amino acids. The germline gives CDR1 SGHRS, CDR2 YFSETQ. V shed 3 bases, J shed 6 bases, and the junction held 1 base outside the gene matches. The CDR3 spells CASSSDRGQPQHF. For the CDR3, the DNA is TGCGCCAGCAGCTCGGACAGGGGTCAGCCCCAGCATTTT.

The V call is TRBV4-1, the J call TRBJ2-7, with D possibly TRBD1 on 6 matching bases. Germline V gene lookup returns CDR1 MGHRA and CDR2 YSYEKL. The CDR3 consists of 14 residues. V lost 4 bases and J 5 bases, leaving 15 bases between the germline ends. The CDR3 spells CASSRSRTDHEQYF. The CDR3 region has the DNA TGCGCCAGCAGCCGTAGCCGGACAGACCACGAGCAGTACTTC.

This clone was observed once. The chain has TRBV11-2 and TRBJ1-1; 11 bases fit TRBD1. The ends lost 5 bases at V and 3 bases at J; junction bases unmatched: 8. The CDR3 extends over 16 amino acids. Looked up from germline, CDR1 is SGHAT and CDR2 is FQNNGV. The CDR3 protein is CASSTGQGAVDTEAFF. CDR3 DNA sequence: TGTGCCAGCAGCACCGGACAGGGGGCGGTGGACACTGAAGCTTTCTTT.

The chain is built from TRBV7-9 and TRBJ2-1, with 7 bases matching TRBD1. This CDR3 contains 13 residues. The V gene's germline CDR1 is SEHNR and CDR2 FQNEAQ (reference sequence). After removal of 5 bases from V and 8 bases from J, the junction contained 6 bases not matched to a gene. CDR3 residues: CASSRGLLDEQFF. The DNA for the CDR3 is TGTGCCAGCAGCAGGGGGCTTCTAGATGAGCAGTTCTTC.

About this clone itself: The identical CDR3 is also encoded by other nucleotide sequences in the sample. The chain employs TRBV6-5 and TRBJ1-1; 12 bases map to TRBD1. Germline V lookup: CDR1 MNHEY, CDR2 SVGAGI. V shed 2 bases and J 5 bases; nucleotides not matched to a gene: 3. The CDR3 spans 15 residues. CDR3 sequence: CASSYGDRGRTEAFF. DNA of the CDR3: TGTGCCAGCAGTTACGGGGACAGGGGGCGAACTGAAGCTTTCTTT.

The V call is TRBV5-6, the J call TRBJ2-5, with a weak D call TRBD2 (5 bases). Germline V lookup: CDR1 SGHDT, CDR2 YYEEEE. V was trimmed by 1 base and J by 8 bases, leaving 15 bases between them. The CDR3 is made up of 14 amino acids. CDR3 loop: CASSLQWVGDTQYF. CDR3 in DNA: TGTGCCAGCAGCTTGCAGTGGGTGGGAGATACCCAGTACTTC.

This clone was counted once. CDR3 DNA: TGCGCCAGCAGCTTGGAACAGGGGTTCACTGAAGCTTTCTTT. As protein: CASSLEQGFTEAFF. The rearrangement joins TRBV5-1 to TRBJ1-1, with TRBD1 matching over 7 bases. The junction had 3 bases not matched to a gene; V was cut back by 0 bases and J by 4 bases. The germline gives CDR1 SGHRS, CDR2 YFSETQ. The CDR3 is 14 residues long. Looking up the rest from reference TRBV5-1 and TRBJ1-1 gives the full variable domain: KAGVTQTPRYLIKTRGQQVTLSCSPISGHRSVSWYQQTPGQGLQFLFEYFSETQRNKGNFPGRFSGRQFSNSRSEMNVSTLELGDSALYLCASSLEQGFTEAFFGQGTRLTVV.

This chain uses TRBV7-8 with TRBJ2-1; TRBD1 is a possible D gene (6 bases). Germline CDR1 SGHVS, CDR2 FQNEAQ. V was pared by 2 bases and J by 15 bases, with 14 bases between. The CDR3 sequence is 12 residues long. The CDR3 region has the DNA TGTGCCAGCAGCTTAAGGCTCAGGGGTCGGTTCTTC. It encodes CASSLRLRGRFF.

The gene calls are TRBV5-1 and TRBJ1-2; 10 nucleotides align to TRBD1. The ends lost 4 bases at V and 4 bases at J; junction bases unmatched: 4. Germline CDR1 is SGHRS and CDR2 is YFSETQ. CDR3 size: 14 residues. For the CDR3, the DNA is TGCGCCAGCAGCCTGACAGGGGGCTCCTATGGCTACACCTTC. Its protein is CASSLTGGSYGYTF.

The rearrangement joins TRBV15 to TRBJ1-1, with 12 bases identical to TRBD1. The ends lost 3 bases at V and 8 bases at J; junction bases unmatched: 13. CDR3 size: 17 residues. The germline CDR1 and CDR2 sequences are LNHNV and YYDKDF (reference sequence). The CDR3 spells CATSRGRDRGLGGEAFF. Written as DNA, the CDR3 is TGTGCCACCAGCAGGGGAAGGGACAGGGGGCTGGGGGGGGAAGCTTTCTTT.

This clone has more than one count but fewer than ten. V gene TRBV30 combines with J gene TRBJ2-7, with TRBD2 identical over 12 bases. The CDR3 contains 18 residues. CDR1 is GTSNPN, CDR2 SVGIG, per germline (reference sequence). The V segment lost 0 bases and the J segment 1 base; nucleotides outside the gene matches: 10. CDR3 bases: TGTGCCTGGAGTGTAATTGGGACTAGCGGGTATCTGTCCTACGAGCAGTACTTC. This translates into CAWSVIGTSGYLSYEQYF.

The chain recombines TRBV7-6 with TRBJ1-1; D uncertain. Germline CDR1 is SGHVS and CDR2 is FNYEAQ. V shed 1 base and J shed 5 bases, with 11 bases lying between them. The CDR3 totals 14 residues. This chain's CDR3 is CASSLGQAITEAFF. CDR3 nucleotide sequence: TGTGCCAGCAGCTTAGGTCAGGCAATAACTGAAGCTTTCTTT.

The rearrangement uses TRBV6-1 and TRBJ1-2; 7 nucleotides align to TRBD1. Germline V gene sequence: CDR1 MNHNS, CDR2 SASEGT. The V and J ends lost 6 bases and 8 bases, in that order; junction bases with no gene match: 6. CDR3 size: 12 residues. CDR3 DNA: TGTGCCAGCAGGGACAGGTATACCGGCTACACCTTC. It encodes CASRDRYTGYTF.

The rearrangement uses TRBV4-3 and TRBJ1-1, with D possibly TRBD1 on 6 matching bases. CDR1 and CDR2 (germline): LGHNA, YSLEER. This CDR3 has 17 residues. The V gene lost 0 bases and the J gene lost 6 bases, with 20 bases spanning the gap. CDR3 bases: TGCGCCAGCAGCCAAGAGGGGGACCCTCAGGGGTTATCTGAAGCTTTCTTT. The encoded protein is CASSQEGDPQGLSEAFF.

This chain uses TRBV7-6 with TRBJ1-4; TRBD1 matches 7 bases. CDR1 is SGHVS, CDR2 FNYEAQ, per germline. The CDR3 totals 14 residues. Trimming cost V 5 bases and J 7 bases; bases outside gene matches: 7. The DNA of the CDR3 is TGTGCCAGCAGCCAACCCGGGACAGCTGAAAAACTGTTTTTT. This encodes CASSQPGTAEKLFF.

This clone was recorded a few times. The chain uses TRBV7-9 and TRBJ2-7; 12 bases align to TRBD2. Germline CDR1 is SEHNR and CDR2 is FQNEAQ (reference sequence). The trim removed 5 bases at V and 6 bases at J, leaving 8 bases unmatched. CDR3 length: 15 amino acids. The CDR3 region is CASSPRLAGAGEQYF. Here the CDR3 DNA reads TGTGCCAGCAGCCCCCGACTAGCGGGAGCGGGCGAGCAGTACTTC.

V gene TRBV25-1 combines with J gene TRBJ2-5; D gene uncertain. The DNA end lines up better with TRBJ2-7; the J call may be wrong. The germline V gene encodes CDR1 MGHDK and CDR2 SYGVNS. This CDR3 has 11 amino acids. CDR3 nucleotide sequence: TGTGCCAGCAGCAGTGACTACGAGCAGTACTTC. This codes for CASSSDYEQYF.

The table lists this clone with a few counts. The V gene is TRBV19, the J gene TRBJ1-5; TRBD1 matches 8 bases. Germline V lookup: CDR1 LNHDA, CDR2 SQIVND (reference sequence). The CDR3 has 21 amino acids. Trimming took 4 bases from V and 0 from J; bases not matched to a gene: 20. This CDR3 is CASSTGGPRQGYRYSNQPQHF. CDR3 coding DNA: TGTGCCAGTAGTACGGGGGGTCCAAGACAGGGGTATCGGTATAGCAATCAGCCCCAGCATTTT.

The CDR3 DNA follows: TGTGCCAGCAGTGAATGGGTAGCGGGAGGCAACTACGAGCAGTACTTC. This gives the protein CASSEWVAGGNYEQYF. The chain is built from TRBV2 and TRBJ2-5; TRBD2 matches at 10 bases. The assigned J gene may be wrong: the sequence end matches TRBJ2-7 better. CDR1 and CDR2 (germline): SNHLY, FYNNEI. The CDR3 consists of 16 residues.

The table lists this clone with a few counts. The rearrangement links TRBV6-5 to TRBJ1-2; D perhaps matches TRBD1 (6 bases). Germline CDR1 reads MNHEY; CDR2 reads SVGAGI. With 6 bases removed from V and 1 base from J, the gap between germline ends came to 15 bases. CDR3 length equals 15 residues. CDR3 loop: CASRTDRGGNYGYTF. The CDR3 DNA is TGTGCCAGCAGAACTGACAGAGGGGGTAACTATGGCTACACCTTC.

As to this clone: A read error may produce the germline difference seen at one junction end. The V gene is TRBV7-9, the J gene TRBJ1-1; TRBD1 is a possible D gene (6 bases). Germline CDR1 reads SEHNR; CDR2 reads FQNEAQ (reference sequence). The CDR3 is 17 residues long. Here the CDR3 DNA reads TGTTCCAGCAGCACCGGGTCTTATGGACAGCTGAACACTGAAGCTTTCTTT. This translates into CSSSTGSYGQLNTEAFF.

This rearrangement joins TRBV29-1 to TRBJ2-7, with D tentatively TRBD2 (6 bases). The V end lost 7 bases, the J end lost 0 bases, and 25 bases lay between the germline ends. This CDR3 is built from 17 residues. Germline V gene lookup returns CDR1 SQVTM and CDR2 ANQGSEA. The CDR3 DNA reads TGCAGCGCCTTTATCGGAAGGAGCGGGCGGAGCTCCTACGAGCAGTACTTC. Translated: CSAFIGRSGRSSYEQYF.